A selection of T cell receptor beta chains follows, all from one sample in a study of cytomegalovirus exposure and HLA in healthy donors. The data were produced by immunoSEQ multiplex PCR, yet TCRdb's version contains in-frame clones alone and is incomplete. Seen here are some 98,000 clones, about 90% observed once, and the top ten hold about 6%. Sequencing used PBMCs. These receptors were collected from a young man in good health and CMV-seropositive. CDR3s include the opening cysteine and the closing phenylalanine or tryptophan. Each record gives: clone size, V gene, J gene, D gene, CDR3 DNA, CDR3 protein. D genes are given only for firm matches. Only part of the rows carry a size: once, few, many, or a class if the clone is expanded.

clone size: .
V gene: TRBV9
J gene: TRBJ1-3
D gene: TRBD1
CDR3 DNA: TGTGCCAGCAGCGTAGAACAGGGGGTTGACGGAAACACCATATATTTT
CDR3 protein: CASSVEQGVDGNTIYF

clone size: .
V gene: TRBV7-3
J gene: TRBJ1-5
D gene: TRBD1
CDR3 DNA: TGTGCCAGCAGCTTAACCTCCACCCAGGAACGGACAGGGAAATATTATAGCAATCAGCCCCAGCATTTT
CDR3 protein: CASSLTSTQERTGKYYSNQPQHF

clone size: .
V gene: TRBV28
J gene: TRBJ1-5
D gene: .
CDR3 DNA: TGTGCCAGCAGCCTAGGGGGGGGTAATCAGCCCCAGCATTTT
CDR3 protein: CASSLGGGNQPQHF

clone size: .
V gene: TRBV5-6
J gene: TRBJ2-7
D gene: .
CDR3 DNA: TGTGCCAGCAGCTTCCGTTATGAGCAGTACTTC
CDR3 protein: CASSFRYEQYF

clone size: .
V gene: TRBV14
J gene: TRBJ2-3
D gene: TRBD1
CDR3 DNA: TGTGCCAGCAGCCAAGTTTCGGACAGGTCTTCGGATACGCAGTATTTT
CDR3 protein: CASSQVSDRSSDTQYF

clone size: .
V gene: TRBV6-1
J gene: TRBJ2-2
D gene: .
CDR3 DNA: TGTGCCAGCAGTGCTAATAGTATCGGGGAGCTGTTTTTT
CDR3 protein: CASSANSIGELFF

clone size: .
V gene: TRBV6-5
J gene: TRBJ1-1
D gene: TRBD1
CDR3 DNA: TGTGCCAGCAGTTCCGGGGACAGGGAGAACACTGAAGCTTTCTTT
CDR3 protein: CASSSGDRENTEAFF

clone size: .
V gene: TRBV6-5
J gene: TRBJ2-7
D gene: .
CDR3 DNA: TGTGCCAGCAGCCCACGTGAGAATTACGAGCAGTACTTC
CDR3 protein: CASSPRENYEQYF

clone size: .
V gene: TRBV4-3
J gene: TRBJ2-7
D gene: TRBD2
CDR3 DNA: TGCGCCAGCAGCGCCAGCGGGGGGGCCTACGAGCAGTACTTC
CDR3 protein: CASSASGGAYEQYF

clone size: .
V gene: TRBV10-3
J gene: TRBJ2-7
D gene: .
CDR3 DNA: TGTGCCATCAGTGTCAAGGGGGCCTACGAGCAGTACTTC
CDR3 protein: CAISVKGAYEQYF

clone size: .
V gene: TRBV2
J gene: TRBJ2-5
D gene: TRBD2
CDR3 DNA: TGTGCCAGCAGTGAGCGACGGGGGGGGTTCTCGGCCCAGTACTTC
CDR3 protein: CASSERRGGFSAQYF

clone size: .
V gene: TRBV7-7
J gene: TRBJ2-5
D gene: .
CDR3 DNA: TGTGCCAGCAGCGAAGACAGACAAGAGACCCAGTACTTC
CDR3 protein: CASSEDRQETQYF

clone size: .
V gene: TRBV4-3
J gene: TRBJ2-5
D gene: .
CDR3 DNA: TGCGCCAGCAGCCAAGACCAGGGCCCTCAAGAGACCCAGTACTTC
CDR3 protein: CASSQDQGPQETQYF

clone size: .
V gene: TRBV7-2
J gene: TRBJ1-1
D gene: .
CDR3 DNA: TGTGCCAGCAGCTTAAAAACAGCTAAAACTGAAGCTTTCTTT
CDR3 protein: CASSLKTAKTEAFF

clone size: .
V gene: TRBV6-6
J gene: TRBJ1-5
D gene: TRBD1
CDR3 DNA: TGTGCCAGCAGGACAGGGGATCAGCCCCAGCATTTT
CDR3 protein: CASRTGDQPQHF

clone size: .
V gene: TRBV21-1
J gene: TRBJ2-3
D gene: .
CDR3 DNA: TGTGCCAGCAGCAAAGGACCCAGATTACAGGTTAGCACAGATACGCAGTATTTT
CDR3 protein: CASSKGPRLQVSTDTQYF

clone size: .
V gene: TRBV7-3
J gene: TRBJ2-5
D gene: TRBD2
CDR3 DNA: TGTGCCAGCAGCCCCTCCAGCGGGACTGTAGAGACCCAGTACTTC
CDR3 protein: CASSPSSGTVETQYF

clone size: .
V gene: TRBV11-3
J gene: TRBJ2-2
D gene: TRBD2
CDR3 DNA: TGTGCCAGCAGCCAACCGGGACTAGCGGGAAGGAACACCGGGGAGCTGTTTTTT
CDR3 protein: CASSQPGLAGRNTGELFF

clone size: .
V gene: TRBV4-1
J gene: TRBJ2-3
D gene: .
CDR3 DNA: TGCGCCAGCAGCCCATACCTAGATGCCACAGATACGCAGTATTTT
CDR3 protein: CASSPYLDATDTQYF

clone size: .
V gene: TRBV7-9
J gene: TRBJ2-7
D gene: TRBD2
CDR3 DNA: TGTGCCAGCAGCGGGACTACCTACGAGCAGTACTTC
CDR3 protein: CASSGTTYEQYF

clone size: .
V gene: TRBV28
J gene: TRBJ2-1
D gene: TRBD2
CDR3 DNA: TGTGCCAGCCGCGGGGGACCCTACAATGAGCAGTTCTTC
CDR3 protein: CASRGGPYNEQFF

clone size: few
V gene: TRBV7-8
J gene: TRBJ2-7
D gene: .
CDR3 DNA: TGTGCCAGCAGCGCAACCGCCGGGACACACACCTACGAGCAGTACTTC
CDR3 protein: CASSATAGTHTYEQYF

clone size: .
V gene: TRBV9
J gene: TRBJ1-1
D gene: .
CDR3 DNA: TGTGCCAGCAGCGTAGACCCCAGACAGGCGAACACTGAAGCTTTCTTT
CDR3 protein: CASSVDPRQANTEAFF

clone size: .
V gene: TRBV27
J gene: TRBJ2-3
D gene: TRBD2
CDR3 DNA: TGTGCCAGCAGCCGGACTAGCGGGAGGGCAAGTAAAGATACGCAGTATTTT
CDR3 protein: CASSRTSGRASKDTQYF

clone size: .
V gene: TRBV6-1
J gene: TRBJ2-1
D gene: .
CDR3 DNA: TGTGCCAGCAGGCAGGCGGGGGCTAATGAGCAGTTCTTC
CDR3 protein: CASRQAGANEQFF

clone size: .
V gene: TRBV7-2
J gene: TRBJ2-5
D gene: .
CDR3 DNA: TGTGCCAGCAGCTTAGGAGGCAAGGAGGAGACCCAGTACTTC
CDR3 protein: CASSLGGKEETQYF

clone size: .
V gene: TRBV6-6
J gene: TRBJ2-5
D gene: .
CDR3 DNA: TGTGCCAGCGCCGCCCCCGAGGCCCAGTACTTC
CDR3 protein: CASAAPEAQYF

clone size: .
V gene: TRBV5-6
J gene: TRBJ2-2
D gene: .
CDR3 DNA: TGTGCCAGCAGCTTGTACCTAGCTACCGGGGAGCTGTTTTTT
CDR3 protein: CASSLYLATGELFF

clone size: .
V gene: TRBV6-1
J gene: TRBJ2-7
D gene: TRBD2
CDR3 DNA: TGTGCCAGCAGGGGGGGGGAACCTGAACCGGTTGAGCAGTACTTC
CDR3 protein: CASRGGEPEPVEQYF

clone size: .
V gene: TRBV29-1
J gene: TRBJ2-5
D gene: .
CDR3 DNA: TGCAGCGTTGAAGAGGCCAGGGGAGAGACCCAGTACTTC
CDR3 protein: CSVEEARGETQYF

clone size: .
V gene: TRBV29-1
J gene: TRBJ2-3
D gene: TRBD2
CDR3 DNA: TGCAGCGTTGTTGACCTAGCGGGGGGGCGGGTAGATACGCAGTATTTT
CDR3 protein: CSVVDLAGGRVDTQYF

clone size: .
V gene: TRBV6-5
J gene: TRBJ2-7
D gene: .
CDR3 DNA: TGTGCCAGCAGTTCAGTATCCTACGAGCAGTACTTC
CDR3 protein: CASSSVSYEQYF

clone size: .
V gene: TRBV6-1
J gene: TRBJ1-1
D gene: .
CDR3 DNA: TGTGCCAGCAGAGGGGTAATCAACACTGAAGCTTTCTTT
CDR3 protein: CASRGVINTEAFF

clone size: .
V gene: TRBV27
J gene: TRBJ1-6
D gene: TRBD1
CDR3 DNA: TGTGCCAGCAGGACCGACAGGGTACATAATTCACCCCTCCACTTT
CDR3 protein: CASRTDRVHNSPLHF

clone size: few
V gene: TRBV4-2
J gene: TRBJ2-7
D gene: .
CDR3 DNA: TGTGCCAGCAGCCAAGATCCGGAGGGGTCGTTCTACGAGCAGTACTTC
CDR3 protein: CASSQDPEGSFYEQYF

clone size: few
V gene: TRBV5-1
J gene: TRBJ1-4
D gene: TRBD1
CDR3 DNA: TGCGCCAGCAGCTCAGGACAGGGGATGGAAAAACTGTTTTTT
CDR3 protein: CASSSGQGMEKLFF

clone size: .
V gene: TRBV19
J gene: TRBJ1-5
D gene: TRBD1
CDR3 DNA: TGTGCCATGGGACAGGGGATAAATCAGCCCCAGCATTTT
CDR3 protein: CAMGQGINQPQHF

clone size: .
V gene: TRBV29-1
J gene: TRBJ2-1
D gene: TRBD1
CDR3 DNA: TGCAGCGTTGATCGGACAGGCGGTAATGAGCAGTTCTTC
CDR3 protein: CSVDRTGGNEQFF

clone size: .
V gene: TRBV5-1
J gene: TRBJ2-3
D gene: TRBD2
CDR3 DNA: TGCGCCAGCAGCCCGAGCGGGGGGGCCAGAACAGATACGCAGTATTTT
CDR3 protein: CASSPSGGARTDTQYF

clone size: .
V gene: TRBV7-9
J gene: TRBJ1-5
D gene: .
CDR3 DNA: TGTGCCAGCAGCCGGGACACCTTTGGGGGGCCCCAGCATTTT
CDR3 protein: CASSRDTFGGPQHF

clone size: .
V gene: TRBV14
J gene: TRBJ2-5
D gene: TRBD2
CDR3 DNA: TGTGCCAGCAGCCAACTCCCGGGACTAGCGACTCAAGAGACCCAGTACTTC
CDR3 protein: CASSQLPGLATQETQYF

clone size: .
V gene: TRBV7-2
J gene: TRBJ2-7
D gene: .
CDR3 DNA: TGTGCCAGCAGCCCCACCAGCTCCTACGAGCAGTACTTC
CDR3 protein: CASSPTSSYEQYF

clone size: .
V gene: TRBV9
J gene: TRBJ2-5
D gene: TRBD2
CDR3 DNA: TGTGCCAGCAGCGCGATAACGACTAGCGGAGCACAAGAGACCCAGTACTTC
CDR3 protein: CASSAITTSGAQETQYF

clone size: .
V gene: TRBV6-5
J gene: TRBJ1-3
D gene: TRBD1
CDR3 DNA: TGTGCCAGCAGGGATACAGGGGGTAGTGGAAACACCATATATTTT
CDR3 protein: CASRDTGGSGNTIYF

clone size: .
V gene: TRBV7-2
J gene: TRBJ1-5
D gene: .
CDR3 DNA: TGTGCCAGCAGCTTAATAGATAGCAATCAGCCCCAGCATTTT
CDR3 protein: CASSLIDSNQPQHF

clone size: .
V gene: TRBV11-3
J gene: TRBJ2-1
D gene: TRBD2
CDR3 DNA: TGTGCCAGCAGCTTAGGACGGGGGGGTTGGGATGAGCAGTTCTTC
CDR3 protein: CASSLGRGGWDEQFF

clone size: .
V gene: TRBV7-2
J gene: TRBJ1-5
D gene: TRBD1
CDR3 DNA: TGTGCCAGCAGCTTAGGCGTACAGGGGAATAGGCAGCCCCAGCATTTT
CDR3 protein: CASSLGVQGNRQPQHF

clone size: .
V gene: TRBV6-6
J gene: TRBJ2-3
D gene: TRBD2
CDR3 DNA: TGTGCCAGCAGTTCCTCGGGAGGGTCCGCAGATACGCAGTATTTT
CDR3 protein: CASSSSGGSADTQYF

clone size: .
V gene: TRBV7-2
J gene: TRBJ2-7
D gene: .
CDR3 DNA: TGTGCCAGCAGCCTGCCGCCTAGCGAGTACTCCTACGAGCAGTACTTC
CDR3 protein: CASSLPPSEYSYEQYF

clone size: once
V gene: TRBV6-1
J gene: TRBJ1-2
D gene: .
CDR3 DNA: TGTGCCAGCAGTGAATCGAGCAGACAGTACTATGGCTACACCTTC
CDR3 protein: CASSESSRQYYGYTF

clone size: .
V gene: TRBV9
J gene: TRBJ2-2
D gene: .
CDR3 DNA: TGTGCCAGCAGCGTAGCTACGGTCGGGGAGCTGTTTTTT
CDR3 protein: CASSVATVGELFF

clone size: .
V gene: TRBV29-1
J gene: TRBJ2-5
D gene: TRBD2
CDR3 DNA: TGCAGCGTCGCGACTAGCGGGACGGCTCAGACCCAGTACTTC
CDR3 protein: CSVATSGTAQTQYF

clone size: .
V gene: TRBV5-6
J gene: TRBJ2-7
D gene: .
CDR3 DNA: TGTGCCAGCAGCTTGGACAGGGTTCTGTTTCGGTACGAGCAGTACTTC
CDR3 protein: CASSLDRVLFRYEQYF

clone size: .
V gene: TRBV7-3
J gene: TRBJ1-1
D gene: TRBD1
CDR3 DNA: TGTGCCAGCAGCGCCCAGACAGGGCTTCGGACTGAAGCTTTCTTT
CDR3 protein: CASSAQTGLRTEAFF

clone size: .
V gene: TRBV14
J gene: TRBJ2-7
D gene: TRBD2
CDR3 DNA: TGTGCCAGCAGGCTAGCGGGAGGGCCCGGTGAGCAGTACTTC
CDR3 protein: CASRLAGGPGEQYF